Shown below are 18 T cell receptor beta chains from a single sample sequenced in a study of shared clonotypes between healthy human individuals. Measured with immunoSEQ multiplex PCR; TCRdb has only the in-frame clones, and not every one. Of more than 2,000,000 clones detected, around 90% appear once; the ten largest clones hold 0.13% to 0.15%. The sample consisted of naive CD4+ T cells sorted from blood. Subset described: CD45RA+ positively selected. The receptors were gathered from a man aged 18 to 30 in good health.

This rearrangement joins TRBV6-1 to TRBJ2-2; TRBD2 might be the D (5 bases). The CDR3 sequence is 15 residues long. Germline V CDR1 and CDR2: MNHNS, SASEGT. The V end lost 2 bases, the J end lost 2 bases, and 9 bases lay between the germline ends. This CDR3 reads CASSEPGRNTGELFF. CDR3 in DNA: TGTGCCAGCAGTGAACCTGGGAGAAACACCGGGGAGCTGTTTTTT.

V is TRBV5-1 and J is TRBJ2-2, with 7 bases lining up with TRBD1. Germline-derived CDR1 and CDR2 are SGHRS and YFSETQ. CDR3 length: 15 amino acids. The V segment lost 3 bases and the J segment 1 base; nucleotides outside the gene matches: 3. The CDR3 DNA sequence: TGCGCCAGCAGCTGGGGACAGCTGAACACCGGGGAGCTGTTTTTT. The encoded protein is CASSWGQLNTGELFF.

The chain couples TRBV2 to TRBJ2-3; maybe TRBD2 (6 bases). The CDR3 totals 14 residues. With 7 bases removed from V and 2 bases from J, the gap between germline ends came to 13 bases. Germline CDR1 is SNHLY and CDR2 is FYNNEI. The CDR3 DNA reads TGTGCCAGCACTTGGGGACTTTCCACAGATACGCAGTATTTT. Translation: CASTWGLSTDTQYF.

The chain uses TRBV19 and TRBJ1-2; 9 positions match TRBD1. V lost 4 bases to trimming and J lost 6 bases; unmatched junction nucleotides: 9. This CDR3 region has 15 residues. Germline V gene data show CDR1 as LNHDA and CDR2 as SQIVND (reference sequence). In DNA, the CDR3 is TGTGCCAGTAGTAGATCTCGGACAGGGGCGGATGGCTACACCTTC. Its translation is CASSRSRTGADGYTF.

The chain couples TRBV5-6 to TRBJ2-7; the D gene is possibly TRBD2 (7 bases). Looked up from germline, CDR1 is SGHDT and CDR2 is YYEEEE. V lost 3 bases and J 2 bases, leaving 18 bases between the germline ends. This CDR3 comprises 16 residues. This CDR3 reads CASSSEGGGPPYEQYF. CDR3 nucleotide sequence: TGTGCCAGCAGCTCGGAGGGGGGAGGGCCTCCCTACGAGCAGTACTTC.

The CDR3 DNA follows: TGTGCCAGCAGTCACTACCCCACCACAGATACGCAGTATTTT. Its protein product is CASSHYPTTDTQYF. The V gene is TRBV6-6, the J gene TRBJ2-3; D gene ambiguous. Deletions cut 5 bases from V and 2 bases from J, with 11 bases between. The CDR3 loop spans 14 amino acids. The germline CDR1 and CDR2 sequences are MNHNY and SVGAGI (reference sequence).

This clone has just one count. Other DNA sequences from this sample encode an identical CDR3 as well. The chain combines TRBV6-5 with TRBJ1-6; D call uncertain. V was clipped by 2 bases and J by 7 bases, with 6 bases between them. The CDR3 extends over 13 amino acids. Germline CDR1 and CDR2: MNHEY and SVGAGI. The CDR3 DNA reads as TGTGCCAGCAGTTACAGGGAGAATTCACCCCTCCACTTT. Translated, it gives CASSYRENSPLHF.

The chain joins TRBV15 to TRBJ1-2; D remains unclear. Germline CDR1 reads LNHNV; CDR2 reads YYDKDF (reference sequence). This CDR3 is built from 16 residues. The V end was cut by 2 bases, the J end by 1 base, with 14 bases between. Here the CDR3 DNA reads TGTGCCACCAGCAGATCGTTTGTGGGCGATAACTATGGCTACACCTTC. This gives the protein CATSRSFVGDNYGYTF.

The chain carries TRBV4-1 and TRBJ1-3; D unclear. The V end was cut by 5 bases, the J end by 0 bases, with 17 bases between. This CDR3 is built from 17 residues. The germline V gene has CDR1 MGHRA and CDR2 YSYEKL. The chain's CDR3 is CASSSAKGPSSGNTIYF. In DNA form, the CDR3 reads TGCGCCAGCAGCTCCGCGAAGGGCCCGAGCTCTGGAAACACCATATATTTT.

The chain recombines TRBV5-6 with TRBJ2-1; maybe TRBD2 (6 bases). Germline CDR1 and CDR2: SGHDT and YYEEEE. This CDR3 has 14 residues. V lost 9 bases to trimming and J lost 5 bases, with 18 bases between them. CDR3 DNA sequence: TGTGCCATATCGAGGGCGGGAACTGACAATGAGCAGTTCTTC. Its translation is CAISRAGTDNEQFF.

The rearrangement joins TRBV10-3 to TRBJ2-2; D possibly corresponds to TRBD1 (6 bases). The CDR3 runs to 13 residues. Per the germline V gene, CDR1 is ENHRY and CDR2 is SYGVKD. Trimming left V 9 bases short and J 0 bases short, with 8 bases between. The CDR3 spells CAMTGSNTGELFF. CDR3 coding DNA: TGTGCCATGACAGGATCGAACACCGGGGAGCTGTTTTTT.

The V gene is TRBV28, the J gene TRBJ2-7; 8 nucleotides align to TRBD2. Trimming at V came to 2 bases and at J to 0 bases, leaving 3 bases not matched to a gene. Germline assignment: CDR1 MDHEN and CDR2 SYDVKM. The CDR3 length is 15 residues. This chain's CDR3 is CASSLQGTSSYEQYF. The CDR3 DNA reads TGTGCCAGCAGTTTACAGGGGACTAGCTCCTACGAGCAGTACTTC.

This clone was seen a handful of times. CDR3 nucleotide sequence: TGCGCCAGCAGTAGACTACAGGGGACCGGGGAGCTGTTTTTT. Its protein is CASSRLQGTGELFF. The chain combines TRBV10-1 with TRBJ2-2; 7 nucleotides line up with TRBD1. Per the germline V gene, CDR1 is WNHNN and CDR2 is SYGVQD (reference sequence). The V segment lost 5 bases and the J segment 5 bases; nucleotides outside the gene matches: 5. The CDR3 is 14 residues long.

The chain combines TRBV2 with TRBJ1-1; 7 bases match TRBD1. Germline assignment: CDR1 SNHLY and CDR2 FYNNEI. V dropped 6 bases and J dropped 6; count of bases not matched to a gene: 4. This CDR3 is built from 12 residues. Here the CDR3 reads CASRVDRAEAFF. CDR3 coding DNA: TGTGCCAGCAGAGTCGACAGGGCTGAAGCTTTCTTT.

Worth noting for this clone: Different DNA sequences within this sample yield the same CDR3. CDR3 residues: CASSLAPAGGNTGELFF. For the CDR3, the DNA is TGCGCCAGCAGCTTGGCCCCGGCAGGGGGGAACACCGGGGAGCTGTTTTTT. J is TRBJ2-2 and V is TRBV5-1; 7 bases map to TRBD1. The CDR3 is 17 amino acids. Trimming at V came to 0 bases and at J to 1 base, leaving 6 bases not matched to a gene. Looked up from germline, CDR1 is SGHRS and CDR2 is YFSETQ.

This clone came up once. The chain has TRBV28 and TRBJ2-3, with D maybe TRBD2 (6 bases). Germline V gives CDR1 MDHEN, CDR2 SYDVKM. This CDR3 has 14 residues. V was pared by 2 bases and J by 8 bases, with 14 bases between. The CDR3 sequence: CASSLPLQGGTQYF. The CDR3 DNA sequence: TGTGCCAGCAGTTTACCCCTCCAGGGAGGTACGCAGTATTTT. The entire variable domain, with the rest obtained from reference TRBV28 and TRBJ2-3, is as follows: DVKVTQSSRYLVKRTGEKVFLECVQDMDHENMFWYRQDPGLGLRLIYFSYDVKMKEKGDIPEGYSVSREKKERFSLILESASTNQTSMYLCASSLPLQGGTQYFGPGTRLTVL.

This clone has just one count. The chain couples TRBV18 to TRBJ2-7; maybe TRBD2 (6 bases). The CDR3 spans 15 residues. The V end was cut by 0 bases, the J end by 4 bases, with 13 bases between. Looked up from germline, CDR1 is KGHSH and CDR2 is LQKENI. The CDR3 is CASSPPGTPIYEQYF. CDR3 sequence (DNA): TGTGCCAGCTCACCACCCGGGACTCCGATTTACGAGCAGTACTTC. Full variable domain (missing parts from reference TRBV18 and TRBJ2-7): NAGVMQNPRHLVRRRGQEARLRCSPMKGHSHVYWYRQLPEEGLKFMVYLQKENIIDESGMPKERFSAEFPKEGPSILRIQQVVRGDSAAYFCASSPPGTPIYEQYFGPGTRLTVT.

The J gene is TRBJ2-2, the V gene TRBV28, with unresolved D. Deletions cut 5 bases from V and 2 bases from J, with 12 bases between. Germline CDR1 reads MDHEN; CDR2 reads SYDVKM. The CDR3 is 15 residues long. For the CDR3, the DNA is TGTGCCAGCAGTCCCCCCCGCCCAAACACCGGGGAGCTGTTTTTT. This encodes CASSPPRPNTGELFF.